The 6 T cell receptor beta chains below were found in one sample sequenced in a study of T cell repertoires in cytomegalovirus infection. TCRdb re-called the reads through MiXCR, storing one row per CDR3 protein. The sample shows around 900,000 distinct CDR3 sequences, roughly 31% of them seen only once. For these TCRs, the target antigens are not known. The sample in question was cultured CD8+ T cells from PBMCs, obtained from culture after CMV antigen stimulation. These receptors were collected from a human donor in good health (CMV status not recorded). Some clones in this sample may be carry-over from other donors' samples.

This clonotype was seen more than once but under ten times. The rearrangement links TRBV7-2 to TRBJ1-1; D is ambiguous. The CDR3 consists of 11 residues. Germline assignment: CDR1 SGHTA and CDR2 FQGNSA. V was shortened by 1 base and J by 7 bases, with 4 bases between the two germline ends. As DNA, the CDR3 is TGTGCCAGCAGCTTAGTTGATGAAGCTTTCTTT. Its protein product is CASSLVDEAFF. The full variable domain, rest sourced from reference TRBV7-2 and TRBJ1-1, is GAGVSQSPSNKVTEKGKDVELRCDPISGHTALYWYRQSLGQGLEFLIYFQGNSAPDKSGLPSDRFSAERTGGSVSTLTIQRTQQEDSAVYLCASSLVDEAFFGQGTRLTVV.

The chain's CDR3 is CASTVGYTEAFF. The CDR3 DNA sequence: TGTGCCAGCACCGTGGGCTACACTGAAGCTTTCTTT. The V call is TRBV12-3 or TRBV12-4, the J call TRBJ1-1; D remains unclear. Trimming removed 7 bases from V and 3 bases from J, with 9 bases in between. The CDR3 is 12 amino acids.

This rearrangement joins TRBV7-9 to TRBJ2-3; D ambiguous. This CDR3 contains 16 residues. V was shortened by 1 base and J by 2 bases, with 13 bases between the two germline ends. Germline CDR1 and CDR2: SEHNR and FQNEAQ (reference sequence). The CDR3 sequence: CASSLEVRAFTDTQYF. CDR3 sequence (DNA): TGTGCCAGCAGCTTAGAGGTCCGGGCCTTCACAGATACGCAGTATTTT.

The gene calls are TRBV6-5 and TRBJ1-2, with D hard to call. V was shortened by 0 bases and J by 3 bases, with 20 bases between the two germline ends. There are 18 residues in the CDR3. Germline V gene sequence: CDR1 MNHEY, CDR2 SVGAGI. CDR3 DNA: TGTGCCAGCAGTTACTCGACGCGGATCGGGCTCGGACACTATGGCTACACCTTC. It yields the protein CASSYSTRIGLGHYGYTF.

The chain carries TRBV6-5 and TRBJ2-3; the D gene is possibly TRBD2 (6 bases). Trimming stripped 2 bases from V and 2 bases from J, with 17 bases between. Germline V gene lookup returns CDR1 MNHEY and CDR2 SVGAGI. This CDR3 is built from 17 residues. The CDR3 loop reads CASSYGGLTSNTDTQYF. CDR3 nucleotide sequence: TGTGCCAGCAGTTACGGGGGACTTACCTCTAACACAGATACGCAGTATTTT.

The V and J genes are TRBV14 and TRBJ1-2; D is ambiguous. The V gene lost 1 base and the J gene lost 8 bases, with 11 bases spanning the gap. Germline CDR1 is SGHDN and CDR2 is FVKESK. This CDR3 region has 13 residues. The CDR3, as DNA: TGTGCCAGCAGCCAAGCCATAACGAGGGGCTACACCTTC. Translated, it gives CASSQAITRGYTF. Full variable domain (remainder filled in from reference TRBV14 and TRBJ1-2): EAGVTQFPSHSVIEKGQTVTLRCDPISGHDNLYWYRRVMGKEIKFLLHFVKESKQDESGMPNNRFLAERTGGTYSTLKVQPAELEDSGVYFCASSQAITRGYTFGSGTRLTVV.